One T cell receptor beta chain is described in this entry. Its cognate antigen is unknown. The sample is drawn from a study of T cell responses to AZD1222 COVID-19 vaccine. Study-wide points: Only after the peak T cell response were repertoires sampled. Donors in the cohort were predominantly white British and more often female, and clonal diversity was possibly underestimated. Recipients of AZD1222 seropositive at baseline numbered only 5 or 6. CD4 TCRs associated with vaccination spanned spike, dominating at 160-218 and 743-854.

Some clones are missing from TCRdb's copy, which holds only in-frame ones; the method was immunoSEQ multiplex PCR. The data contain some 71,000 clones, roughly 84% of them singletons. The CDR3 sequence is 17 residues long. The germline V gene has CDR1 LNHNV and CDR2 YYDKDF (reference sequence). V lost 4 bases and J 0 bases, leaving 15 bases between the germline ends. This chain uses TRBV15 with TRBJ2-2; tentatively, D is TRBD2 (5 bases). Sequencing was performed on peripheral blood, taken on day 0 of AZD1222 vaccination. This TCR was recovered from an adult in good health. The CDR3 reads CATSTHLTTANTGELFF. The CDR3 region has the DNA TGTGCCACCAGCACCCACCTGACTACTGCGAACACCGGGGAGCTGTTTTTT.